A selection of T cell receptor beta chains follows, all from one sample in a study of T cell responses to AZD1222 COVID-19 vaccine. TCRdb's table, derived via immunoSEQ multiplex PCR, lists solely in-frame clones and lacks some. This repertoire shows some 120,000 clones, roughly 93% found once; its top ten account for approximately 6.3%. The sequences come from peripheral blood, collected on day 0 of AZD1222 vaccination. The receptors come from an adult in good health. CDR3s include the opening cysteine and the closing phenylalanine or tryptophan. The D gene is left open where the match is weak. The size of a clone is reported for some rows only, either as once, few or many, or as a class for expanded clones.

>TRBV5-6|medium-sized|TRBJ2-2|TRBD1
TGTGCCAGCAGCTACGGGACAGATCACACCGGGGAGCTGTTTTTT
CASSYGTDHTGELFF
>TRBV6-5|.|TRBJ2-7|TRBD1
TGTGCCAGCAGTTACTCAGGACAGGGCGTGCAGTACTTC
CASSYSGQGVQYF
>TRBV25-1|.|TRBJ2-1|TRBD2
TGTGCCAGCAGTGAACGCGGGACTAGCCAGGAGCAGTTCTTC
CASSERGTSQEQFF
>TRBV27|.|TRBJ2-1|.
TGTGCCAGCAGTTTAGACTGGAGCGTGGGACTCCACAATGAGCAGTTCTTC
CASSLDWSVGLHNEQFF
>TRBV5-4|.|TRBJ2-4|.
TGTGCCAGCAGCTTACCGGGACTAGCCAAAAACATTCAGTACTTC
CASSLPGLAKNIQYF
>TRBV2|.|TRBJ2-7|.
TGTGCCAGCAGTGAGACGGCGGCAGTATCCTACGAGCAGTACTTC
CASSETAAVSYEQYF
>TRBV9|.|TRBJ1-1|.
TGTGCCAGCAGCGGGGAACCGACGAACACTGAAGCTTTCTTT
CASSGEPTNTEAFF
>TRBV28|.|TRBJ2-7|.
TGTGCCAGCAGTTTATTGGGCTACGAGCAGTACTTC
CASSLLGYEQYF
>TRBV3-1/TRBV3-2|.|TRBJ2-7|.
TGTGCCAGCAGCCGAGGGGCCTACGAGCAGTACTTC
CASSRGAYEQYF
>TRBV7-8|once|TRBJ2-3|.
TGTGCCAGCGCCCCACAGTCCGAGGCCCGCACAGATACGCAGTATTTT
CASAPQSEARTDTQYF
>TRBV27|once|TRBJ1-5|TRBD1
TGTGCCAGCAGAGGGACAGGCAATCAGCCCCAGCATTTT
CASRGTGNQPQHF
>TRBV5-1|.|TRBJ2-1|.
TGCGCCAGCAGCTTTGGGGGAGGAAGCCCCAATGAGCAGTTCTTC
CASSFGGGSPNEQFF
>TRBV27|.|TRBJ1-4|.
TGTGCCAGCAGTTTAAGGGGACAAACACTTCCCTGGGGTGAAAAACTGTTTTTT
CASSLRGQTLPWGEKLFF
>TRBV9|.|TRBJ2-2|.
TGTGCCAGCAGCGTAGTCTCCTCGAACACCGGGGAGCTGTTTTTT
CASSVVSSNTGELFF
>TRBV12-3/TRBV12-4|.|TRBJ1-1|.
TGTGCCAGCAGTCGTTCGACAGTGGAAGCTTTCTTT
CASSRSTVEAFF
>TRBV14|.|TRBJ1-3|.
TGTGCCAGCACCTCGGCTGGAAACACCATATATTTT
CASTSAGNTIYF
>TRBV3-1/TRBV3-2|.|TRBJ2-5|TRBD2
TGTGCCAGCAGCCAACTCGGACTAGCGGGAGGGCCCGGTGAAGAGACCCAGTACTTC
CASSQLGLAGGPGEETQYF
>TRBV28|.|TRBJ2-2|.
TGTGCCAGTAAAGACAGGACGAACACCGGGGAGCTGTTTTTT
CASKDRTNTGELFF
>TRBV11-2|.|TRBJ1-3|.
TGTGCCAGCAGCTTAGAAGGGGCCGGATACTCTGGAAACACCATATATTTT
CASSLEGAGYSGNTIYF
>TRBV18|.|TRBJ1-4|TRBD1
TGTGCCAGCTCGTCTCGGCGGGACAGGGACGAAAAACTGTTTTTT
CASSSRRDRDEKLFF
>TRBV28|.|TRBJ1-1|TRBD1
TGTGCCAGCAGTTTCGGACAGGGGAGAGTAGCTTTCTTT
CASSFGQGRVAFF
>TRBV7-3|.|TRBJ1-6|.
TGTGCCAGCAGCCGTTCTGGGACTTCACCCCTCCACTTT
CASSRSGTSPLHF
>TRBV2|.|TRBJ1-1|.
TGTGCCAGCAGTGAAACCAACATTGAAGCTTTCTTT
CASSETNIEAFF
>TRBV4-1|once|TRBJ2-1|TRBD2
TGCGCCAGCAGCGACCAGCCCCGGGAGGTCTCGGACAATGAGCAGTTCTTC
CASSDQPREVSDNEQFF
>TRBV7-9|once|TRBJ2-7|.
TGTGCCAGCAGCCCGGGACACCTAACCTACGAGCAGTACTTC
CASSPGHLTYEQYF
>TRBV30|.|TRBJ1-2|.
TGTGCCTGCCTGGGCCCCGATCGTAGCTACACCTTC
CACLGPDRSYTF
>TRBV27|.|TRBJ2-2|.
TGTGCCAGCAAAGGGTTTTGGAACACCGGGGAGCTGTTTTTT
CASKGFWNTGELFF
>TRBV11-3|.|TRBJ2-3|.
TGTGCCAGCAGCTTAGGCGGGCCCGCGGATACGCAGTATTTT
CASSLGGPADTQYF
>TRBV10-3|.|TRBJ2-2|.
TGTGCCATCAGTGAGACGTACAGGGTATCCACCGGGGAGCTGTTTTTT
CAISETYRVSTGELFF
>TRBV6-6|.|TRBJ2-7|TRBD2
TGTGCCAGCAATAGCCCGGGACTAGGGCCCTACGAGCAGTACTTC
CASNSPGLGPYEQYF
>TRBV6-5|.|TRBJ1-1|.
TGTGCCAGCAGTTATCAGGGAATGGACACTGAAGCTTTCTTT
CASSYQGMDTEAFF
>TRBV6-6|.|TRBJ2-7|.
TGTGCCAGCAGTTACTCGAAGTACTACGAGCAGTACTTC
CASSYSKYYEQYF
>TRBV6-5|.|TRBJ1-1|.
TGTGCCAGCAGACAACAGGGCTCCACTACTGAAGCTTTCTTT
CASRQQGSTTEAFF
>TRBV6-1|.|TRBJ1-5|TRBD1
TGTGCCAGCAGTGAAGTGGAGGGGGCGGGCCAGCCCCAGCATTTT
CASSEVEGAGQPQHF
>TRBV18|.|TRBJ1-3|TRBD1
TGTGCCAGCTCACCGCGGACAGGGGGGAACACCATATATTTT
CASSPRTGGNTIYF
>TRBV6-4|.|TRBJ1-1|TRBD1
TGTGCCAGCAGCCCCGGGACAGGGGTCACTGAAGCTTTCTTT
CASSPGTGVTEAFF
>TRBV27|.|TRBJ2-5|.
TGTGCCAGCAGTCTCCTGGGTAGCCGTGAGACCCAGTACTTC
CASSLLGSRETQYF
>TRBV5-1|.|TRBJ1-6|.
TGCGCCAGCAGCTTGGAAGAGACAGAGTATTCACCCCTCCACTTT
CASSLEETEYSPLHF
>TRBV6-6|.|TRBJ2-7|TRBD1
TGTGCCAGCAGTTACGGGACAGGGGGCTTCGAGCAGTACTTC
CASSYGTGGFEQYF
>TRBV6-1|.|TRBJ1-2|.
TGTGCCAGCAGTGAAGGGACAGCCTATGGCTACACCTTC
CASSEGTAYGYTF
>TRBV5-5|.|TRBJ1-2|.
TGTGCCAGCCGGGGATACTATGGCTACACCTTC
CASRGYYGYTF
>TRBV4-1|.|TRBJ2-4|TRBD2
TGCGCCAGCAGTAGCACCCTGTCGGCGGGAGCCCCAAAACCCAAAAACATTCAGTACTTC
CASSSTLSAGAPKPKNIQYF
>TRBV19|.|TRBJ2-7|TRBD1
TGTGCCAGTAGTAAACCCGGACAGGGCGGCCACGAGCAGTACTTC
CASSKPGQGGHEQYF
>TRBV5-8|.|TRBJ1-2|.
TGTGCCAGCAGGACCCGGGTAACAGCTAACTATGGCTACACCTTC
CASRTRVTANYGYTF
>TRBV7-6|.|TRBJ2-7|TRBD2
TGTGCCAGCAGCTTATATGAGCGGGAGTCGATCCACGAGCAGTACTTC
CASSLYERESIHEQYF
>TRBV4-3|.|TRBJ1-2|.
TGCGCCAGCAGCCAAGAGGGGTGGGGGTATGGCTACACCTTC
CASSQEGWGYGYTF
>TRBV9|.|TRBJ2-7|.
TGTGCCAGCAGTAGCCGGGACTCCCCAACCTACGAGCAGTACTTC
CASSSRDSPTYEQYF
>TRBV14|.|TRBJ1-1|.
TGTGCCAGCAGCCAAGACATATGGCAGTCGACCATGAACACTGAAGCTTTCTTT
CASSQDIWQSTMNTEAFF
>TRBV30|once|TRBJ1-4|.
TGTGCCTGGAGTACCCAGATCGGTAAAAATGAAAAACTGTTTTTT
CAWSTQIGKNEKLFF
>TRBV11-1|.|TRBJ1-1|.
TGTGCCAGCAGCTTAGCTTCAAGTAACACTGAAGCTTTCTTT
CASSLASSNTEAFF
>TRBV7-9|.|TRBJ1-1|.
TGTGCCAGCTCGCGGGCGGACACTGAAGCTTTCTTT
CASSRADTEAFF
>TRBV7-9|.|TRBJ2-5|TRBD1
TGTGCCAGCAGCATCCGGGACAGGGGGAGTGAGACCCAGTACTTC
CASSIRDRGSETQYF
>TRBV28|.|TRBJ2-5|TRBD1
TGTGCCAGCAGTGCTACCGGACAGGTGTTCCAAGAGACCCAGTACTTC
CASSATGQVFQETQYF
>TRBV5-5|once|TRBJ2-1|.
TGTGCCAGCAGCACCCGGGCTAGCTACAATGAGCAGTTCTTC
CASSTRASYNEQFF